This TCR beta chain was found in a study of blood T cell repertoires in COVID-19. Overall study context: The analysed material was cDNA or gDNA that came from T cells, B-cell-depleted T cells, or PBMCs.

Losses at the gene ends were 3 bases for V and 5 bases for J; bases not matched to a gene: 15. This CDR3 region has 18 residues. Germline loops: CDR1 SGHAT, CDR2 FQNNGV. Libraries were prepared by immunoSEQ multiplex PCR; TCRdb keeps only in-frame clonotypes and omits some of them. Found here are 310,000 or so clones, approximately 90% of them singletons; the top ten hold around 2.2%. This sequence originates from a woman in her forties or fifties who had recovered from COVID-19. The sequenced sample was peripheral blood. The J gene is TRBJ2-3, the V gene TRBV11-2; 9 bases are a match to TRBD2. The CDR3 protein is CASSFRLIAGAGGDTQYF. The CDR3 nucleotides are TGTGCCAGCAGCTTCCGCCTCATAGCGGGGGCGGGGGGAGATACGCAGTATTTT.